The 11 T cell receptor beta chains reported below all come from one sample, sequenced in a study of T cells expressing NK-cell markers. TCRdb reprocessed the 5' RACE reads; each CDR3 protein has one entry and no DNA is given. The repertoire table contains about 430,000 distinct CDR3 sequences. Source material: blood T cells: a sorted CD56 or NKG2C T cell subset, CD4+ or CD8+ T cells, or bulk PBMC T cells (not recorded which). The source is a woman aged 50 to 60 in good health.

V gene TRBV12-5 combines with J gene TRBJ1-3. CDR1 and CDR2 (germline): LGHNT, FRNRAP. The CDR3 sequence is 13 residues long. This chain's CDR3 is CASGLVPINTTYF.

V and J are TRBV11-2 and TRBJ2-1; TCRdb designates TRBD1, a call that cannot be tested without DNA. This CDR3 has 13 amino acids. Germline V gene sequence: CDR1 SGHAT, CDR2 FQNNGV. CDR3 protein: CASSHQGRRGQFF. Together with reference TRBV11-2 and TRBJ2-1, the CDR3 gives the full variable domain: EAGVAQSPRYKIIEKRQSVAFWCNPISGHATLYWYQQILGQGPKLLIQFQNNGVVDDSQLPKDRFSAERLKGVDSTLKIQPAKLEDSAVYLCASSHQGRRGQFFGPGTRLTVL.

This chain connects TRBV5-1 to TRBJ2-5; TCRdb's assignment of TRBD1 cannot be checked, as there is no DNA. The CDR3 is 16 residues long. Germline CDR1 and CDR2: SGHRS and YFSETQ. The CDR3 sequence: CASSFRWTGTVETQYF. The variable domain in full, completed from reference TRBV5-1 and TRBJ2-5, reads KAGVTQTPRYLIKTRGQQVTLSCSPISGHRSVSWYQQTPGQGLQFLFEYFSETQRNKGNFPGRFSGRQFSNSRSEMNVSTLELGDSALYLCASSFRWTGTVETQYFGPGTRLLVL.

The rearrangement links TRBV7-2 to TRBJ2-1. This CDR3 comprises 12 residues. CDR1 SGHTA and CDR2 FQGNSA come from the germline V gene. The CDR3 protein is CASSLFRREQFF.

V gene TRBV20-1 combines with J gene TRBJ2-3; TCRdb returns TRBD2, unconfirmable since there is no DNA. CDR3 length: 14 residues. The germline CDR1 and CDR2 sequences are DFQATT and SNEGSKA (reference sequence). CDR3 sequence reads: CSARVAGGPDTQYF.

V and J are TRBV20-1 and TRBJ2-1; TCRdb calls TRBD1, which cannot be checked without DNA. CDR1 DFQATT and CDR2 SNEGSKA come from the germline V gene (reference sequence). The CDR3 has 12 amino acids. This CDR3 is CSARGRAEEQFF.

The CDR3 region is CAISESEGIGTPLHF. The chain uses TRBV10-3 and TRBJ1-6; TCRdb selects TRBD1, and the lack of DNA leaves this call unchecked. Per the germline V gene, CDR1 is ENHRY and CDR2 is SYGVKD. The CDR3 is 15 residues long.

The chain joins TRBV5-1 to TRBJ2-1; checking the TCRdb D call of TRBD2 is not possible without DNA. The germline CDR1 and CDR2 sequences are SGHRS and YFSETQ. The CDR3 totals 14 residues. CDR3 sequence: CASSLGGRLDEQFF.

V is TRBV14 and J is TRBJ2-5; TCRdb's D call of TRBD2 is untestable without DNA. Germline CDR1 and CDR2: SGHDN and FVKESK. The CDR3 is made up of 17 amino acids. CDR3: CASSQVIRASGMETQYF.

The chain carries TRBV20-1 and TRBJ2-7. This CDR3 comprises 13 residues. CDR1 is DFQATT and CDR2 is SNEGSKA in the germline V gene (reference sequence). CDR3 sequence: CSASGSTFYEQYF.

This rearrangement joins TRBV29-1 to TRBJ2-1; the D call from TCRdb, TRBD1, cannot be confirmed without DNA. This CDR3 has 13 residues. Germline CDR1 is SQVTM and CDR2 is ANQGSEA. This chain's CDR3 is CSPLGGRSNEQFF.